The rows below give T cell receptor beta chains drawn from one sample of a study of CD8 T cells in ankylosing spondylitis. Via MiXCR, TCRdb re-called the 5' RACE reads, giving one row per CDR3 protein. The sample lists roughly 180,000 distinct CDR3 sequences; approximately 10% were seen once. Sequencing was carried out using blood, either unsorted or a sorted T cell fraction (not recorded which). Source of these receptors: a female donor with ankylosing spondylitis or in good health (not recorded which). The CDR3 runs from the conserved cysteine through the conserved F or W. D genes are given only for firm matches. Size values are once, few and many counts, or a class for expanded clones, and some rows have none.

v_call: TRBV2; j_call: TRBJ2-1; d_call: .; clone_size: .; cdr3_aa: CASMAGVGLGEQFF; cdr3_nt: TGTGCCAGCATGGCAGGGGTCGGGTTGGGTGAGCAGTTCTTC
v_call: TRBV6-2/TRBV6-3; j_call: TRBJ1-1; d_call: TRBD1; clone_size: few; cdr3_aa: CASRTDRLRTGEKGEAFF; cdr3_nt: TGTGCCAGCAGGACAGATAGGCTTCGGACAGGCGAAAAGGGTGAAGCTTTCTTT
v_call: TRBV24-1; j_call: TRBJ1-1; d_call: .; clone_size: few; cdr3_aa: CATSDRRGTEAFF; cdr3_nt: TGTGCCACCAGTGATCGGCGTGGGACTGAAGCTTTCTTT
v_call: TRBV25-1; j_call: TRBJ2-4; d_call: .; clone_size: .; cdr3_aa: CASSEYAGGADIQYF; cdr3_nt: TGTGCCAGCAGTGAATATGCTGGGGGTGCGGACATTCAGTACTTC
v_call: TRBV6-5; j_call: TRBJ2-1; d_call: TRBD2; clone_size: .; cdr3_aa: CASSYPAGGVYNEQFF; cdr3_nt: TGTGCCAGCAGTTACCCAGCGGGAGGCGTCTACAATGAGCAGTTCTTC
v_call: TRBV7-9; j_call: TRBJ1-2; d_call: .; clone_size: .; cdr3_aa: CASSLESRNGYTF; cdr3_nt: TGTGCCAGCAGCTTAGAGTCCAGAAATGGCTACACCTTC
v_call: TRBV6-1; j_call: TRBJ1-2; d_call: .; clone_size: many; cdr3_aa: CASRLIRFFGGYTF; cdr3_nt: TGTGCCAGCCGGCTAATTCGGTTTTTCGGTGGCTACACCTTC
v_call: TRBV27; j_call: TRBJ1-6; d_call: .; clone_size: .; cdr3_aa: CASSLRGGVAPLHF; cdr3_nt: TGTGCCAGCAGTTTGAGGGGGGGTGTGGCACCCCTCCACTTT
v_call: TRBV20-1; j_call: TRBJ1-2; d_call: .; clone_size: .; cdr3_aa: CSARDTGQQGYTF; cdr3_nt: TGCAGTGCTAGAGATACAGGACAACAGGGCTACACCTTC
v_call: TRBV12-3/TRBV12-4; j_call: TRBJ2-2; d_call: .; clone_size: few; cdr3_aa: CASSLVLRELFF; cdr3_nt: TGTGCCAGCAGTTTAGTATTGCGGGAGCTGTTTTTT